The clone carrying this T cell receptor beta chain was picked up a small number of times. Antigen: not known. This record comes from a study of CD8 T cells in ankylosing spondylitis. Trimming took 6 bases from V and 1 from J; bases not matched to a gene: 5. The CDR3 covers 14 residues. General study points: Ankylosing spondylitis blood appeared to be characterized by a TCR beta motif of roughly eight highly homologous variants.

TCRdb reprocessed the 5' RACE reads via MiXCR and lists one record per CDR3 protein. Here the sample spans 670,000 or so distinct CDR3 sequences, around a fifth being singletons. Sequenced material: blood, either unsorted or a sorted T cell fraction (not recorded which). The sequence was obtained from a male donor with ankylosing spondylitis. The chain joins TRBV12-3 or TRBV12-4 to TRBJ2-7, with 8 bases identical to TRBD1. CDR3 coding DNA: TGTGCCAGCAGAAGACAGGGGTTGTCCTACGAGCAGTACTTC. It specifies CASRRQGLSYEQYF.